Listed here is a single T cell receptor beta chain. Its antigen is still unknown. No base-level quality is on record; no much larger clone is a single base apart. The V end loses 5 bases and the J end loses 3 bases, and a stretch of 7 bases separates them. The germline V gene encodes CDR1 SGHTA and CDR2 FQGNSA. Counted from cysteine to phenylalanine, this CDR3 has 12 amino acids. The DNA shown is the 36-base CDR3, in frame from base 1. The time point label corresponds to: more than three weeks on oral tofacitinib. Explained via the paper, the treatment or condition label denotes: oral pan-JAK inhibitor, 5-10 mg twice daily. Peripheral blood and lesional scalp punch biopsies were obtained from patients with alopecia areata. After PBMCs were isolated by density centrifugation and stained for CD3, CD4 and CD8, a FACSAria was used to sort CD4+ and CD8+ T cells. The sample is drawn from a study of CD8+ T cells in alopecia areata (dated by TCRdb to 2016 to 2019). Turning to the overall study: The treated patients took part in an open-label pilot trial in which moderate-to-severe alopecia areata was treated with oral tofacitinib at 5 to 10 mg twice daily. Patients stayed on tofacitinib for 6 to 18 months and then had 6 months of follow-up off drug so that delayed response and recurrence could be assessed. For the treated patients, the SALT score, which quantifies what percentage of scalp surface area is affected, served as the measure of disease severity. High-throughput TCRbeta sequencing was used to examine T cell clonal expansion in alopecia areata in both the C3H/HeJ mouse model and human patients. On the human side, TCRbeta sequencing was run on scalp tissue and on sorted CD4+ and CD8+ peripheral blood T cells from healthy controls and from alopecia areata patients with either patchy or totalis/universalis disease. Biopsies were taken from tofacitinib-treated patients at baseline and at 4 and 24 weeks of treatment, and a later scalp biopsy was taken in several of the tofacitinib-treated patients. Clonality in the scalp was compared among normal scalp (n=4), patchy alopecia areata scalp (n=8), and alopecia totalis/universalis scalp (n=8). RNA was obtained with the PAXgene miRNA kit for fixed scalp, the miRNeasy kit for PBMCs, and the RNeasy kit for mouse skin. immunoSEQ multiplex PCR using 35 Vbeta forward primers and 13 Jbeta reverse primers was used to amplify TCRbeta CDR3 regions. The full study reports these points: The treated cohort was small, with a single nonresponder, so links between baseline CD8+ expansion and response need larger studies. Compared with mice, TCR sequences shared between patients were less clear, possibly partly because of HLA diversity across the patient population. Unlike mouse skin, which is dominated by gammadelta T cells, normal human skin has resident alphabeta T cells that are also sequenced, and this complicates analysis of the scalp TCR repertoire. Scalp clonality and the number of expanded CD8+ clones among the top 100 scalp clones were significantly decreased by tofacitinib. Many expanded lesional clones were found to persist in scalp and blood during tofacitinib treatment, and relapse after treatment cessation may be partly explained by this persistence. Compared with normal scalp, lesional scalp had higher clonality and more expanded CD8+ clones, particularly in alopecia totalis/universalis, a pattern that suggests antigenic drive.

Receptor amplification or capture employed the immunoSEQ multiplex PCR assay. RNA was extracted from all samples and reverse transcribed into cDNA as template for TCR sequencing. First-strand cDNA was synthesized using SuperScript III with a 2:1 mix of oligo-dT and random hexamers. A synthetic immune receptor repertoire was used to assess amplification bias, and residual bias was removed computationally. Per the authors' processing: Raw reads were preprocessed to remove errors, and CDR3 was defined according to IMGT conventions as the region from the conserved cysteine to phenylalanine. Clonality was calculated as 1 minus Shannon entropy normalized by log2 of the number of productive unique TCRs. Whether scalp clones were CD4 or CD8 was inferred by matching scalp TCRbeta sequences against CD4 and CD8 repertoires sorted from blood. Here the immuneACCESS table is served through TCRdb, limited to in-frame sequences with V and J called. Missing clones are a known gap in these copies; in checked studies unresolved V genes cover under half, and the rest lacks a known reason. V, J and clone size derive from that table, while D and trimming were established from the DNA sequence. This sample has about 74,000 clones in its table, and over 25% of those were observed once. 14% to 15% of the sample is taken by the ten largest.

Sample: CD8+ T cells sorted from blood, taken at week 4, from a patient treated with tofacitinib. The chain joins TRBV7-2 to TRBJ1-2, and TRBD1 may be the D gene, going by 6 matching bases. The TCR originated in a human donor with alopecia areata. This receptor carries the CDR3 CASSTGYYGYTF. The nucleotides are TGTGCCAGCAGCACAGGGTACTATGGCTACACCTTC. Joined to the reference TRBV7-2 and TRBJ1-2 proteins, this CDR3 gives the full variable domain: GAGVSQSPSNKVTEKGKDVELRCDPISGHTALYWYRQSLGQGLEFLIYFQGNSAPDKSGLPSDRFSAERTGGSVSTLTIQRTQQEDSAVYLCASSTGYYGYTFGSGTRLTVV.